This TCR beta chain was profiled in a study of immune cell composition in non-small cell lung cancer. Normal lung was taken at the farthest possible site, at least 3 cm from tumour. V lost 4 bases, J lost 7 bases, and 6 bases stayed unmatched. Germline V gene lookup returns CDR1 MNHEY and CDR2 SMNVEV (reference sequence). The CDR3 is made up of 15 amino acids. About this clone: Its specificity is unknown.

The protocol was immunoSEQ multiplex PCR, while the TCRdb copy is restricted to in-frame clones and leaves out a portion. The sample holds 5,000 or so clones; 55% to 75% are singletons and the top ten take more than 13%. Whole-study results and caveats: It was not proven that tumour-reactive clones equal dominant tumour-associated clones.

The gene calls are TRBV27 and TRBJ2-1; 11 bases map to TRBD1. Specimen: non-adjacent lung tissue. The clonotype comes from a human donor with non-small cell lung cancer. CDR3 nucleotides: TGTGCCAGCAGTTCGGACAGGGGGCTCCGGAATGAGCAGTTCTTC. Its translation: CASSSDRGLRNEQFF.